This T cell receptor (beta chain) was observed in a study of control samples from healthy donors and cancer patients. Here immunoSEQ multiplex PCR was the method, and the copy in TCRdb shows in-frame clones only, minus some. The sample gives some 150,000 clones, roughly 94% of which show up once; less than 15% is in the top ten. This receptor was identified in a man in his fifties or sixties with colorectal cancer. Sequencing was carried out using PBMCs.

The CDR3 DNA is TGTGCCAGCAGCCCCCGACAGGGGGCCTGGGAGACCCAGTACTTC. Protein product: CASSPRQGAWETQYF. The V call is TRBV7-8, the J call TRBJ2-5; 10 bases line up with TRBD1. CDR1 is SGHVS, CDR2 FQNEAQ, per germline. The CDR3 loop spans 15 amino acids. J gave up 5 bases and V 5 bases, and 8 bases lay outside the gene matches.